This TCR beta chain originates from a study of blood T cell repertoires in COVID-19. Using immunoSEQ multiplex PCR, the repertoire was profiled, and TCRdb retains in-frame clones only, with some absent. The sample yields more than 100,000 clones, under 80% seen once. Germline-derived CDR1 and CDR2 are GTSNPN and SVGIG (reference sequence). V gave up 3 bases and J gave up 3 bases; unmatched junction bases: 10. The CDR3 consists of 16 residues. The chain joins TRBV30 to TRBJ2-5, with TRBD2 matching over 10 bases. This receptor was obtained from a man aged 65 to 79 with acute or convalescent COVID-19. The sample taken for sequencing was peripheral blood. Written as DNA, the CDR3 is TGTGCCTGGAGAGACCATAGCGGGGGGTTAAAAGAGACCCAGTACTTC. Its protein is CAWRDHSGGLKETQYF.